Listed below are T cell receptor beta chains from one sample, sequenced in a study of blood T cell repertoires in COVID-19. The assay was immunoSEQ multiplex PCR, and TCRdb's table has in-frame clones only and misses some. The repertoire has around 50,000 clones, 88% of them found once; the top ten carry over 8.5%. What was sequenced was peripheral blood. The receptor source for this set is a man aged 45-60 years with active COVID-19. Each CDR3 is given with its conserved first and last residue. A D gene is named only where the DNA matches it firmly. For some rows the clone size is stated as once, few or many, or as a class when expanded; others skip it.

cdr3_nt: TGTGCCAGCAGCGGCCTAGCGGGGGGTAGCGGGGAGCTGTTTTTT; cdr3_aa: CASSGLAGGSGELFF; clone_size: NA; j_call: TRBJ2-2; d_call: TRBD2; v_call: TRBV11-2
cdr3_nt: TGCGCCAGCGGTGTCAGTGAAGCTTTCTTT; cdr3_aa: CASGVSEAFF; clone_size: few; j_call: TRBJ1-1; d_call: NA; v_call: TRBV5-1
cdr3_nt: TGTGCCAGCAGTATGGACAGCTATGGCTACACCTTC; cdr3_aa: CASSMDSYGYTF; clone_size: NA; j_call: TRBJ1-2; d_call: NA; v_call: TRBV2
cdr3_nt: TGTGCCAGCAGTCAGGGGTTCGGCGGGGAGCTGTTTTTT; cdr3_aa: CASSQGFGGELFF; clone_size: NA; j_call: TRBJ2-2; d_call: NA; v_call: TRBV27
cdr3_nt: TGTGCAAGTCGCTTAGCAGGGACAGGGGAGAGCAATCAGCCCCAGCATTTT; cdr3_aa: CASRLAGTGESNQPQHF; clone_size: NA; j_call: TRBJ1-5; d_call: NA; v_call: TRBV12-2
cdr3_nt: TGTGCCAGCTCGCTAACCGGAGGGGGCATCTATGGCTACACCTTC; cdr3_aa: CASSLTGGGIYGYTF; clone_size: NA; j_call: TRBJ1-2; d_call: TRBD1; v_call: TRBV18
cdr3_nt: TGTGCCAGCAGCGTCGGGGCGGGAGTGTTTGATACGCAGTATTTT; cdr3_aa: CASSVGAGVFDTQYF; clone_size: NA; j_call: TRBJ2-3; d_call: TRBD2; v_call: TRBV7-9
cdr3_nt: TGTGCCAGCAGCGTAGGGCCGGGAGAGCAGTACGAGCAGTACTTC; cdr3_aa: CASSVGPGEQYEQYF; clone_size: NA; j_call: TRBJ2-7; d_call: NA; v_call: TRBV9
cdr3_nt: TGTGCCAGCAGCTTAGCCAGGGGACCAAATCAGCCCCAGCATTTT; cdr3_aa: CASSLARGPNQPQHF; clone_size: NA; j_call: TRBJ1-5; d_call: NA; v_call: TRBV7-2
cdr3_nt: TGTGCCAGCAGGGGGAGAGTCAATTCACCCCTCCACTTT; cdr3_aa: CASRGRVNSPLHF; clone_size: NA; j_call: TRBJ1-6; d_call: NA; v_call: TRBV6-5
cdr3_nt: TGTGCCTGGAGTGTAGGGGCAGGGGGCCAGCCCCAGCATTTT; cdr3_aa: CAWSVGAGGQPQHF; clone_size: once; j_call: TRBJ1-5; d_call: TRBD1; v_call: TRBV30
cdr3_nt: TGTGCCAGCGGGCTTTCTCGGACTGAAGCTTTCTTT; cdr3_aa: CASGLSRTEAFF; clone_size: NA; j_call: TRBJ1-1; d_call: NA; v_call: TRBV25-1
cdr3_nt: TGTGCCAGCAGCTTATACTCTGGGACAGATAATTCACCCCTCCACTTT; cdr3_aa: CASSLYSGTDNSPLHF; clone_size: NA; j_call: TRBJ1-6; d_call: TRBD1; v_call: TRBV7-2
cdr3_nt: TGCGCCAGCAGTGGGGAGGGATCCAATCAGCCCCAGCATTTT; cdr3_aa: CASSGEGSNQPQHF; clone_size: medium-sized; j_call: TRBJ1-5; d_call: NA; v_call: TRBV10-1
cdr3_nt: TGTGCCAGCTCACCCCGTAGCGGGAGGGCCACAGATACGCAGTATTTT; cdr3_aa: CASSPRSGRATDTQYF; clone_size: NA; j_call: TRBJ2-3; d_call: TRBD2; v_call: TRBV18
cdr3_nt: TGCGCCAGCAGCCCGGATTTAAGGAGCCAGCCCCAGCATTTT; cdr3_aa: CASSPDLRSQPQHF; clone_size: NA; j_call: TRBJ1-5; d_call: NA; v_call: TRBV5-1
cdr3_nt: TGTGCCAGTAGTATCGAAACGGGAGGGCCCGTCGGAGATACGCAGTATTTT; cdr3_aa: CASSIETGGPVGDTQYF; clone_size: once; j_call: TRBJ2-3; d_call: TRBD2; v_call: TRBV19
cdr3_nt: TGTGCCAGCAGCTTAGGGGACAGGAGGAATTCACCCCTCCACTTT; cdr3_aa: CASSLGDRRNSPLHF; clone_size: NA; j_call: TRBJ1-6; d_call: TRBD1; v_call: TRBV7-2
cdr3_nt: TGTGCCAGCAGCGTAGGAGGGACAGCGAACCCTGAAGCTTTCTTT; cdr3_aa: CASSVGGTANPEAFF; clone_size: NA; j_call: TRBJ1-1; d_call: TRBD1; v_call: TRBV9
cdr3_nt: TGTGCCAGCAGCGCGGACTACGAGCAGTACTTC; cdr3_aa: CASSADYEQYF; clone_size: NA; j_call: TRBJ2-7; d_call: NA; v_call: TRBV5-4
cdr3_nt: TGTGCCAGCAGTGATCGCGACAGGGTGTCCGGGGAGCTGTTTTTT; cdr3_aa: CASSDRDRVSGELFF; clone_size: NA; j_call: TRBJ2-2; d_call: TRBD1; v_call: TRBV6-1
cdr3_nt: TGTGCCAGCAGCCAAGTGCGCATAGCAACCAATGAGCAGTTCTTC; cdr3_aa: CASSQVRIATNEQFF; clone_size: NA; j_call: TRBJ2-1; d_call: NA; v_call: TRBV3-1/TRBV3-2
cdr3_nt: TGTGCAAGTCGCTTAGGGGCTTTGAGAGAGACCCAGTACTTC; cdr3_aa: CASRLGALRETQYF; clone_size: NA; j_call: TRBJ2-5; d_call: NA; v_call: TRBV12-2
cdr3_nt: TGCGCCAGCAGCCAAGAGCAGGGGGCAGGGGATACGCAGTATTTT; cdr3_aa: CASSQEQGAGDTQYF; clone_size: NA; j_call: TRBJ2-3; d_call: TRBD1; v_call: TRBV5-1
cdr3_nt: TGTGCCAGCAGTTACAGGGGAGGTTTGAACACTGAAGCTTTCTTT; cdr3_aa: CASSYRGGLNTEAFF; clone_size: NA; j_call: TRBJ1-1; d_call: NA; v_call: TRBV6-6
cdr3_nt: TGTGCCAGCAGCTCCCGAGGGGGGGATGAAAAACTGTTTTTT; cdr3_aa: CASSSRGGDEKLFF; clone_size: NA; j_call: TRBJ1-4; d_call: NA; v_call: TRBV7-3
cdr3_nt: TGTGCCAGCAGCTTGGCCGGGGGGGGCAGTGAGCAGTTCTTC; cdr3_aa: CASSLAGGGSEQFF; clone_size: NA; j_call: TRBJ2-1; d_call: TRBD2; v_call: TRBV5-4
cdr3_nt: TGTGCCACCAGCAGAGATAGGGGTACTGGTGAGACCCAGTACTTC; cdr3_aa: CATSRDRGTGETQYF; clone_size: NA; j_call: TRBJ2-5; d_call: NA; v_call: TRBV15
cdr3_nt: TGTGCCAGCAGCCCTATAGGAGGGCGCGGAAACACCATATATTTT; cdr3_aa: CASSPIGGRGNTIYF; clone_size: NA; j_call: TRBJ1-3; d_call: NA; v_call: TRBV7-6
cdr3_nt: TGTGCCAGCACCCGGGACAGGTCGTTGTCCGGGGAGCTGTTTTTT; cdr3_aa: CASTRDRSLSGELFF; clone_size: NA; j_call: TRBJ2-2; d_call: TRBD1; v_call: TRBV6-5
cdr3_nt: TGTGCCAGTAGGACAGGGGCGCCTAGCTCCTATAATTCACCCCTCCACTTT; cdr3_aa: CASRTGAPSSYNSPLHF; clone_size: NA; j_call: TRBJ1-6; d_call: TRBD1; v_call: TRBV19
cdr3_nt: TGTGCCAGCAGTTTATGGACAGATAATTCACCCCTCCACTTT; cdr3_aa: CASSLWTDNSPLHF; clone_size: NA; j_call: TRBJ1-6; d_call: NA; v_call: TRBV27
cdr3_nt: TGTGCCAGCAGCCAAGATGCTTCGGGGAGCAGCTCCTACGAGCAGTACTTC; cdr3_aa: CASSQDASGSSSYEQYF; clone_size: NA; j_call: TRBJ2-7; d_call: NA; v_call: TRBV4-2
cdr3_nt: TGTGCCAGCTCACCAGGGGCGAGCGGGGCGAACACCGGGGAGCTGTTTTTT; cdr3_aa: CASSPGASGANTGELFF; clone_size: NA; j_call: TRBJ2-2; d_call: TRBD2; v_call: TRBV18
cdr3_nt: TGCGCCAGCAGCTCCGGGACAGGGGGAGCTAACTATGGCTACACCTTC; cdr3_aa: CASSSGTGGANYGYTF; clone_size: NA; j_call: TRBJ1-2; d_call: TRBD1; v_call: TRBV4-1
cdr3_nt: TGTGCCAGCAGCACAGGCGACAGTGATTACAATGAGCAGTTCTTC; cdr3_aa: CASSTGDSDYNEQFF; clone_size: NA; j_call: TRBJ2-1; d_call: NA; v_call: TRBV9
cdr3_nt: TGTGCCAGCAGCGTAGCTTTCAGCACAGATACGCAGTATTTT; cdr3_aa: CASSVAFSTDTQYF; clone_size: NA; j_call: TRBJ2-3; d_call: NA; v_call: TRBV9
cdr3_nt: TGTGCCAGTGGTCCGGGACAGGGGCGTCAGCCCCAGCATTTT; cdr3_aa: CASGPGQGRQPQHF; clone_size: once; j_call: TRBJ1-5; d_call: TRBD1; v_call: TRBV19
cdr3_nt: TGCGCCAGCAGCTTGGGAAGCGGGAGTTTCAATGAGCAGTTCTTC; cdr3_aa: CASSLGSGSFNEQFF; clone_size: NA; j_call: TRBJ2-1; d_call: TRBD2; v_call: TRBV5-1
cdr3_nt: TGTGCCAGCAGCCAAGATATCGACAGGGGTTACGAGCAGTACTTC; cdr3_aa: CASSQDIDRGYEQYF; clone_size: NA; j_call: TRBJ2-7; d_call: TRBD1; v_call: TRBV14
cdr3_nt: TGCACCAGCAGCCACGGGACAGGGATCTACGAGCAGTACTTC; cdr3_aa: CTSSHGTGIYEQYF; clone_size: NA; j_call: TRBJ2-7; d_call: NA; v_call: TRBV1
cdr3_nt: TGTGCCAGCAGATACAGGGGGCGAAAACTGTTTTTT; cdr3_aa: CASRYRGRKLFF; clone_size: NA; j_call: TRBJ1-4; d_call: TRBD1; v_call: TRBV28
cdr3_nt: TGTGCCAGCAGGGGACAGGGCACGGACGGCTACACCTTC; cdr3_aa: CASRGQGTDGYTF; clone_size: medium-sized; j_call: TRBJ1-2; d_call: TRBD1; v_call: TRBV25-1
cdr3_nt: TGCGCCAGCAGGAACAGGGGTGGGGATGAGACCCAGTACTTC; cdr3_aa: CASRNRGGDETQYF; clone_size: once; j_call: TRBJ2-5; d_call: TRBD1; v_call: TRBV5-1
cdr3_nt: TGTGCCAGCAGTGAGGGACTAGCGGAGTACAATGAGCAGTTCTTC; cdr3_aa: CASSEGLAEYNEQFF; clone_size: once; j_call: TRBJ2-1; d_call: TRBD2; v_call: TRBV2
cdr3_nt: TGTGCCAGCAGGGACAGCACTAATGAAAAACTGTTTTTT; cdr3_aa: CASRDSTNEKLFF; clone_size: NA; j_call: TRBJ1-4; d_call: NA; v_call: TRBV2
cdr3_nt: TGTGCCAGCAGGTCCAGGGGCTCTGGGGCCAACGTCCTGACTTTC; cdr3_aa: CASRSRGSGANVLTF; clone_size: NA; j_call: TRBJ2-6; d_call: NA; v_call: TRBV7-3
cdr3_nt: TGTGCCAGCAGTCACCCTCGGGGGGGGTACAATGAGCAGTTCTTC; cdr3_aa: CASSHPRGGYNEQFF; clone_size: NA; j_call: TRBJ2-1; d_call: TRBD2; v_call: TRBV27
cdr3_nt: TGTGCCAGCAGCTTCTTCCCAGGATCTAACTATGGCTACACCTTC; cdr3_aa: CASSFFPGSNYGYTF; clone_size: NA; j_call: TRBJ1-2; d_call: NA; v_call: TRBV7-3
cdr3_nt: TGTGCCAGCAGCTCCGGGAGCCGAACCCTTAGGCAGTATTTT; cdr3_aa: CASSSGSRTLRQYF; clone_size: NA; j_call: TRBJ2-3; d_call: NA; v_call: TRBV27
cdr3_nt: TGTGCCAGCAGTCGTAGTAACACTGAAGCTTTCTTT; cdr3_aa: CASSRSNTEAFF; clone_size: NA; j_call: TRBJ1-1; d_call: NA; v_call: TRBV6-5
cdr3_nt: TGTGCCAGCTCACCGGACACCATCACAGATACGCAGTATTTT; cdr3_aa: CASSPDTITDTQYF; clone_size: NA; j_call: TRBJ2-3; d_call: NA; v_call: TRBV18
cdr3_nt: TGTGCCAGCAGCACGGGACAGGGCGGGGGACACAATCAGCCCCAGCATTTT; cdr3_aa: CASSTGQGGGHNQPQHF; clone_size: NA; j_call: TRBJ1-5; d_call: TRBD1; v_call: TRBV7-8
cdr3_nt: TGTGCCAGCAGTGGGAGCAGGGCTTATAGCAATCAGCCCCAGCATTTT; cdr3_aa: CASSGSRAYSNQPQHF; clone_size: NA; j_call: TRBJ1-5; d_call: NA; v_call: TRBV6-1
cdr3_nt: TGTGCCAGCAGCGTTGGGCGAAGCACCGGGGAGCTGTTTTTT; cdr3_aa: CASSVGRSTGELFF; clone_size: NA; j_call: TRBJ2-2; d_call: NA; v_call: TRBV9
cdr3_nt: TGTGCCAGCAGTGTTGGTACGACCGACAGCCAGGGGCAGTTCTTC; cdr3_aa: CASSVGTTDSQGQFF; clone_size: NA; j_call: TRBJ2-1; d_call: NA; v_call: TRBV2
cdr3_nt: TGCGCCACCAATCCAACCGGGACTAGCGGGCATTTATACAATGAGCAGTTCTTC; cdr3_aa: CATNPTGTSGHLYNEQFF; clone_size: once; j_call: TRBJ2-1; d_call: TRBD2; v_call: TRBV10-1
cdr3_nt: TGTGCCAGCAGGCCGGCGGGGGACGTCACAGATACGCAGTATTTT; cdr3_aa: CASRPAGDVTDTQYF; clone_size: NA; j_call: TRBJ2-3; d_call: TRBD2; v_call: TRBV7-2